This T cell receptor beta chain was sequenced during a study of cytomegalovirus exposure and HLA in healthy donors. Germline lookup yields CDR1 MNHEY and CDR2 SVGAGI. V was shortened by 2 bases and J by 7 bases, with 5 bases between the two germline ends. There are 12 residues in the CDR3. The study's findings and limits: Reports described diagnosis of cytomegalovirus status by the classifier as highly specific and sensitive.

For this clone: No antigen is known for it.

PCR primers comprised 60 Vbeta and 13 Jbeta primers. TCRdb's table, derived via immunoSEQ multiplex PCR, lists solely in-frame clones and lacks some. The sample totals under 250,000 clones; its top ten clones hold about 1%. The sequence came from a girl aged 2-10 years in good health and CMV-seropositive. The chain couples TRBV6-5 to TRBJ2-2; D unresolved. The material sequenced was PBMCs. Here the CDR3 reads CASSYVGGELFF. CDR3 in DNA: TGTGCCAGCAGTTACGTCGGCGGGGAGCTGTTTTTT.